This TCR beta chain was sequenced for a study of T cells in Graves' hyperthyroidism and ophthalmopathy. Template material for amplifying TCR beta CDR3 regions consisted of RNA transcripts. HTBI primers were the set used in a first-round RT-PCR of the TCR CDR3. TCRdb re-analysed the multiplex PCR reads in MiXCR, keeping a single row per CDR3 protein. Of under 450,000 distinct CDR3 sequences detected, about a sixth appear once; the ten largest clones hold around a third. Whole-study results and caveats: Ophthalmopathy and stable hyperthyroidism were told apart by a 13 V-J model.

This clonotype was detected many times. No antigen is known for it. Germline V lookup: CDR1 SGHAT, CDR2 FQNNGV. CDR3 length: 14 residues. Trimming took 8 bases from V and 3 from J, leaving 14 bases between them. The clonotype was recovered from a woman aged 25 to 45 with Graves' hyperthyroidism that later progressed to Graves' ophthalmopathy. The chain carries TRBV11-2 and TRBJ2-1; no firm D call. Material for sequencing was blood. CDR3 sequence: CASGPGGFYNEQFF. CDR3 nucleotides: TGTGCCAGCGGGCCTGGTGGCTTCTACAATGAGCAGTTCTTC.